This section outlines one T cell receptor beta chain sequence together with its context. These data originate in a study of blood T cells in healthy people across ages. Using a J-beta primer mix together with a sample-barcoded 5' primer, a second PCR was run for about 6 to 12 cycles. A template-switch adaptor containing 12 random nucleotides labeled each cDNA molecule. TCRdb re-called the 5' RACE reads with MiXCR, one entry per CDR3 protein. This sample has approximately 1,000,000 distinct CDR3 sequences, with more than 30% found just once. Trimming cost V 1 base and J 2 bases, with 9 bases left between them. The CDR3 runs to 15 residues. CDR1 SGHTA and CDR2 FQGNSA come from the germline V gene.

The chain employs TRBV7-2 and TRBJ1-3; D gene uncertain. This TCR was recovered from a man aged 18 to 30 in good health. The material sequenced was blood. The DNA for the CDR3 is TGTGCCAGCAGCTTAGGGTACGGGCCTGGAAACACCATATATTTT. Encoded protein: CASSLGYGPGNTIYF.